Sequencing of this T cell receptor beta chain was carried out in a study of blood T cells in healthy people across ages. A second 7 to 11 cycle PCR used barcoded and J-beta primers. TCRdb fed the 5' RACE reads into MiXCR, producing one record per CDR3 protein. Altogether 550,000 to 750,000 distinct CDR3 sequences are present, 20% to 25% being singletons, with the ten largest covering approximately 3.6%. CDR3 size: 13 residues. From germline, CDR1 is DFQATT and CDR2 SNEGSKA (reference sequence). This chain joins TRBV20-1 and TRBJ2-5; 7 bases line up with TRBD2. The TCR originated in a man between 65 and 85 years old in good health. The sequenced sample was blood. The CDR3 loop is CSPFAGVQETQYF. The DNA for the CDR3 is TGCAGCCCCTTCGCGGGGGTCCAAGAGACCCAGTACTTC.